This T cell receptor beta chain was obtained from a study of CD8+CD57+ T cells in acquired aplastic anemia. Whole-study results and caveats: A set of twenty-nine CD8+ CDR3 sequences was shared between patients and controls, and these sequences appeared highly expressed in patients.

The germline CDR1 and CDR2 sequences are KGHDR and SFDVKD. This CDR3 spans 14 amino acids. V shed 7 bases, J shed 1 base, and the junction held 4 bases outside the gene matches. Before being chosen for sequencing, patients had shown CD8+CD57+ cell expansion by flow cytometry. There was no therapy given to any patient before the blood sampling took place. This clonotype was seen at least ten times. Its antigen is unidentified. CDR3 and TCR beta VDJ profiling relied on genomic DNA as the template. A single record per CDR3 protein comes from TCRdb applying MiXCR to the reads. The sample has 180,000 or so distinct CDR3 sequences, roughly half seen once.

The V and J genes are TRBV24-1 and TRBJ2-3; 7 bases align to TRBD2. This receptor was obtained from a human donor with aplastic anemia. Sequenced sample: sorted CD4+, CD8+, or CD8+CD57+ T cells (not recorded which) from PBMCs. CDR3 sequence: CATRGSGGTDTQYF. The CDR3 region has the DNA TGTGCCACCAGGGGAAGCGGGGGCACAGATACGCAGTATTTT.